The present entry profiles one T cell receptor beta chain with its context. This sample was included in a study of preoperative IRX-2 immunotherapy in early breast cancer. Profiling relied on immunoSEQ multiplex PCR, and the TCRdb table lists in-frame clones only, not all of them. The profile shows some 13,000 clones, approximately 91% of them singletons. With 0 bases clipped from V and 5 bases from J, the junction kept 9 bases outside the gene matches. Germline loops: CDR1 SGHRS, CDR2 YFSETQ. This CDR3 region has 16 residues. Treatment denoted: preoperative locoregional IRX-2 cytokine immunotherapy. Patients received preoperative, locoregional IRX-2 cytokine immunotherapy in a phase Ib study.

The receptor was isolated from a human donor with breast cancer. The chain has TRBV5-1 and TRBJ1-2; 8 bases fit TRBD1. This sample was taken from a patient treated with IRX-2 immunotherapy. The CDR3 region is CASSLDSGRGLYGYTF. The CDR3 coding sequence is TGCGCCAGCAGCTTGGATTCGGGCAGGGGGCTTTATGGCTACACCTTC.